Listed here are 20 T cell receptor beta chains from one sample, sequenced in a study of T cells in narcolepsy. Clones were sequenced by immunoSEQ multiplex PCR, and TCRdb holds only the in-frame ones, with some missing. The sample lists some 14,000 clones; about 89% were seen once. Sequencing was carried out using CD45RA- memory CD4+ T cells from PBMCs. The origin of the receptors is a human donor with narcolepsy.

The genes are TRBV2 and TRBJ2-5, with TRBD1 matching over 7 bases. The length of the CDR3 is 16 residues. Germline CDR1 and CDR2: SNHLY and FYNNEI. J lost 5 bases, V lost 3 bases, and 12 bases had no gene match. CDR3 amino acids: CASSEVGQGVRETQYF. DNA for the CDR3: TGTGCCAGCAGTGAGGTTGGCCAGGGGGTACGGGAGACCCAGTACTTC.

This chain connects TRBV5-1 to TRBJ2-7; 8 bases are a match to TRBD1. CDR3 length: 15 residues. Germline V gene data show CDR1 as SGHRS and CDR2 as YFSETQ. After removal of 3 bases from V and 3 bases from J, the junction contained 8 bases not matched to a gene. The CDR3: CASSSPGTGYYEQYF. For the CDR3, the DNA is TGCGCCAGCAGCTCACCCGGGACAGGCTACTACGAGCAGTACTTC.

The rearrangement joins TRBV7-2 to TRBJ1-2; 8 nucleotides align to TRBD1. CDR1 and CDR2 (germline): SGHTA, FQGNSA. V shed 1 base, J shed 8 bases, and the junction held 15 bases outside the gene matches. The CDR3 has 17 residues. In DNA form, the CDR3 reads TGTGCCAGCAGCTTAGGGCGGACAGGGACGGGAACGAAAGGCTACACCTTC. The encoded protein is CASSLGRTGTGTKGYTF. Drawing the rest from reference TRBV7-2 and TRBJ1-2, the complete variable domain is GAGVSQSPSNKVTEKGKDVELRCDPISGHTALYWYRQSLGQGLEFLIYFQGNSAPDKSGLPSDRFSAERTGGSVSTLTIQRTQQEDSAVYLCASSLGRTGTGTKGYTFGSGTRLTVV.

The gene calls are TRBV5-1 and TRBJ2-7, with a tentative D call TRBD2 (6 bases). Germline CDR1 is SGHRS and CDR2 is YFSETQ. The CDR3 contains 14 residues. V was cut by 6 bases and J by 0 bases, with 13 bases left in between. For the CDR3, the DNA is TGCGCCAGCAAAGTTGGAGGGGCCTCCTACGAGCAGTACTTC. It translates to CASKVGGASYEQYF.

CDR3 residues: CASSPRAGDNSYEQYF. CDR3 bases: TGTGCCAGCAGCCCCCGAGCGGGTGACAACTCCTACGAGCAGTACTTC. J is TRBJ2-7 and V is TRBV5-4; weak D call: TRBD2 (6 bases). V lost 4 bases to trimming and J lost 0 bases, with 17 bases between them. The V gene's germline CDR1 is SGHNT and CDR2 YYREEE (reference sequence). This CDR3 comprises 16 residues.

The J gene is TRBJ1-2, the V gene TRBV19; D possibly corresponds to TRBD1 (5 bases). V lost 3 bases to trimming and J lost 8 bases, with 25 bases between them. The CDR3 is 17 residues long. Germline CDR1 reads LNHDA; CDR2 reads SQIVND (reference sequence). This CDR3 is CASSMDHGGVPIGGYTF. The CDR3 coding sequence is TGTGCCAGTAGTATGGACCACGGAGGGGTGCCTATAGGAGGCTACACCTTC.

V and J are TRBV27 and TRBJ2-5; a possible D gene is TRBD2 (5 bases). With the DNA end fitting TRBJ2-7 better, the J assignment may be wrong. Germline-derived CDR1 and CDR2 are MNHEY and SMNVEV (reference sequence). CDR3 size: 13 residues. CDR3 bases: TGTGCCAGCAGCCGACAATCGGGGTACGAGCAGTACTTC. Protein product: CASSRQSGYEQYF.

The J gene is TRBJ2-4, the V gene TRBV11-2, with 7 bases fitting TRBD1. Per germline, CDR1 SGHAT and CDR2 FQNNGV. The CDR3 is 17 amino acids. The J segment lost 0 bases and the V segment lost 5 bases, leaving 10 bases of the junction unmatched. The CDR3 DNA follows: TGTGCCAGCAGCCCCCAAGGACAGGTTTTAGCCAAAAACATTCAGTACTTC. Residues: CASSPQGQVLAKNIQYF.

The V and J genes are TRBV30 and TRBJ2-1; D is uncertain. Per the germline V gene, CDR1 is GTSNPN and CDR2 is SVGIG (reference sequence). Trimming left V 4 bases short and J 6 bases short, with 7 bases between. This CDR3 is 11 amino acids long. Here the CDR3 DNA reads TGTGCCTGGACCAAACTCAATGAGCAGTTCTTC. Translating gives CAWTKLNEQFF. Full variable domain (outside the CDR3, taken from reference TRBV30 and TRBJ2-1): SQTIHQWPATLVQPVGSPLSLECTVEGTSNPNLYWYRQAAGRGLQLLFYSVGIGQISSEVPQNLSASRPQDRQFILSSKKLLLSDSGFYLCAWTKLNEQFFGPGTRLTVL.

The V gene is TRBV6-4, the J gene TRBJ2-7, with a tentative D call TRBD1 (6 bases). The CDR3 length is 14 residues. Deletions cut 11 bases from V and 9 bases from J, with 26 bases between. The germline gives CDR1 MRHNA, CDR2 SNTAGT. This CDR3 is CAAERTGPYESQYF. CDR3 coding DNA: TGTGCCGCAGAAAGAACAGGGCCCTACGAGTCGCAGTACTTC.

V is TRBV9 and J is TRBJ1-2; 7 bases are shared with TRBD1. Germline-derived CDR1 and CDR2 are SGDLS and YYNGEE. CDR3 length: 15 residues. J was trimmed by 6 bases and V by 0 bases; bases with no gene match: 8. The CDR3 reads CASSVANNRGNGYTF. Here the CDR3 DNA reads TGTGCCAGCAGCGTAGCTAATAACAGGGGCAATGGCTACACCTTC.

The J gene is TRBJ2-5, the V gene TRBV4-2; 9 nucleotides align to TRBD2. The DNA end favors TRBJ2-7, so the J call may be wrong. The CDR3 extends over 18 amino acids. Germline V gene lookup returns CDR1 LGHNA and CDR2 YNFKEQ. CDR3: CASSQDVGSGSSPYEQYF. CDR3 coding DNA: TGTGCCAGCAGCCAAGATGTAGGTAGCGGGAGTTCCCCCTACGAGCAGTACTTC.

V is TRBV5-1 and J is TRBJ1-4; no reliable D call. V was pared by 4 bases and J by 0 bases, with 10 bases between. CDR1 is SGHRS, CDR2 YFSETQ, per germline. This CDR3 contains 15 residues. The CDR3 is CASSPQAATNEKLFF. The CDR3 DNA is TGCGCCAGCAGCCCTCAGGCTGCAACTAATGAAAAACTGTTTTTT.

The chain is built from TRBV4-2 and TRBJ2-2; the D gene is possibly TRBD1 (5 bases). The CDR3 spans 15 residues. Trimming removed 0 bases from V and 1 base from J, with 6 bases in between. Germline CDR1 and CDR2: LGHNA and YNFKEQ. This CDR3 reads CASSQDQGNTGELFF. The CDR3 coding sequence is TGTGCCAGCAGCCAAGATCAGGGGAACACCGGGGAGCTGTTTTTT.

DNA of the CDR3: TGTGCCAGCAGCAAAGTCCAACAGCAAGAGACCCAGTACTTC. Translation gives CASSKVQQQETQYF. V is TRBV21-1 and J is TRBJ2-5; TRBD1, the D gene given by the table, was not confirmed from the DNA. TRBV21-1 corresponds to a pseudogene. The CDR3 has 14 amino acids.

The V and J genes are TRBV5-4 and TRBJ2-7; 8 bases fit TRBD1. This CDR3 is built from 14 residues. Germline CDR1 reads SGHNT; CDR2 reads YYREEE (reference sequence). V was pared by 4 bases and J by 4 bases, with 7 bases of the junction left unmatched. The CDR3 DNA is TGTGCCAGCAGCCCCAGGGGGCTAGGGTACGAGCAGTACTTC. As protein: CASSPRGLGYEQYF.

The rearrangement uses TRBV19 and TRBJ1-1; 9 bases are shared with TRBD1. The CDR3 has 16 residues. Per the germline V gene, CDR1 is LNHDA and CDR2 is SQIVND (reference sequence). J gave up 7 bases and V 5 bases, and 14 bases lay outside the gene matches. CDR3 protein: CASSSGQGSGLDEAFF. The CDR3 nucleotides read TGTGCCAGTAGTTCGGGACAGGGCTCCGGCCTCGATGAAGCTTTCTTT.

This chain joins TRBV15 and TRBJ2-5, with a possible D match to TRBD2 (6 bases). Germline V gene lookup returns CDR1 LNHNV and CDR2 YYDKDF (reference sequence). Trimming left V 3 bases short and J 1 base short, with 12 bases between. This CDR3 is 15 amino acids long. The CDR3 reads CATSRGDSGQETQYF. As DNA, the CDR3 is TGTGCCACCAGCAGGGGCGATAGCGGCCAAGAGACCCAGTACTTC.

This chain links TRBV7-2 with TRBJ2-1, with 8 bases lining up with TRBD2. CDR1 is SGHTA, CDR2 FQGNSA, per germline. The V and J ends lost 4 bases and 8 bases, in that order; junction bases with no gene match: 10. The CDR3 is 15 residues long. In DNA form, the CDR3 reads TGTGCCAGCAGCTCGGGGGGGGGCGCCCAATATGAGCAGTTCTTC. Translated, it gives CASSSGGGAQYEQFF.

V and J are TRBV7-3 and TRBJ2-7; D might be TRBD1 (6 bases). The CDR3 is 15 amino acids. CDR1 and CDR2 (germline): SGHTA, FQGTGA. V was trimmed by 1 base and J by 5 bases, leaving 15 bases between them. The CDR3 spells CASSLNAGVRNEQYF. DNA for the CDR3: TGTGCCAGCAGCTTAAATGCAGGGGTGAGGAACGAGCAGTACTTC.